One and the same sample provided the 15 T cell receptor beta chains below, sequenced in a study of breast tumors, draining lymph nodes, adjacent tissues. From the multiplex PCR reads, TCRdb called clonotypes with MiXCR, one entry per CDR3 protein. Of under 25,000 distinct CDR3 sequences listed, roughly 58% were seen once; the top ten hold roughly an eighth. The material sequenced was breast tumor tissue. The receptors shown here come from a female donor with breast cancer. Some clones in this sample may be carry-over from other donors' samples.

This clonotype was recorded at least ten times. Possible read error: a much larger clone is one base away. The conserved final phenylalanine or tryptophan is absent from the CDR3, which likely points to a read error. The chain has TRBV19 and TRBJ2-1; TRBD2 matches at 7 bases. Germline trimming cut 4 bases from V and 3 bases from J; bases unmatched to any gene: 9. CDR3 length: 16 amino acids. The germline V gene encodes CDR1 LNHDA and CDR2 SQIVND (reference sequence). CDR3 protein: CASSRGLTYNYNEQFS. Here the CDR3 DNA reads TGTGCCAGTAGTAGGGGACTAACTTATAACTACAATGAGCAGTTCTCC.

This clonotype was seen repeatedly, ten times or more. The chain joins TRBV6-2 or TRBV6-3 to TRBJ1-5, with D perhaps matching TRBD1 (5 bases). This CDR3 is 14 amino acids long. Trimming shortened V by 0 bases and J by 9 bases, and 12 bases separated the two germline ends. CDR1 and CDR2 (germline): MNHEY, SVGEGT. The CDR3: CASSYSYPGGPQHF. The CDR3 DNA reads as TGTGCCAGCAGTTACTCGTACCCCGGGGGGCCCCAGCATTTT.

In regard to this clonotype: The CDR3 does not close with the conserved phenylalanine or tryptophan, likely indicating a read error. J is TRBJ1-2 and V is TRBV29-1, with 11 nucleotides matching TRBD1. Germline V gene data show CDR1 as SQVTM and CDR2 as ANQGSEA. The CDR3 has 13 residues. The ends lost 8 bases at V and 6 bases at J; junction bases unmatched: 8. CDR3 loop: CSYPGQGADGYTL. DNA of the CDR3: TGCAGCTACCCAGGACAGGGGGCGGATGGCTACACCCTC.

This clonotype is labeled medium-sized. The chain employs TRBV24-1 and TRBJ2-3; D is tentatively TRBD1 or TRBD2 (5 bases each). Deletions cut 6 bases from V and 10 bases from J, with 13 bases between. CDR1 and CDR2 (germline): KGHDR, SFDVKD. The CDR3 extends over 12 amino acids. The CDR3: CATSTDLGAQYF. The CDR3 region has the DNA TGTGCCACCAGTACCGACCTGGGGGCGCAGTATTTT.

This chain uses TRBV7-8 with TRBJ1-2; a weak D match, TRBD1 (6 bases). The CDR3 covers 14 residues. V was trimmed by 1 base and J by 4 bases, leaving 10 bases between them. Per the germline V gene, CDR1 is SGHVS and CDR2 is FQNEAQ. For the CDR3, the DNA is TGTGCCAGCAGCTTAGACCCCAGGGGCTATGGCTACACCTTC. It translates to CASSLDPRGYGYTF.

Here the CDR3 reads CSARVGGKPYEQYF. In DNA, the CDR3 is TGCAGTGCTAGAGTTGGCGGGAAGCCCTACGAGCAGTACTTC. The rearrangement uses TRBV20-1 and TRBJ2-7, with D tentatively TRBD2 (6 bases). The germline gives CDR1 DFQATT, CDR2 SNEGSKA (reference sequence). Trimming shortened V by 1 base and J by 2 bases, and 12 bases separated the two germline ends. This CDR3 comprises 14 residues.

V is TRBV7-9 and J is TRBJ1-3, with unresolved D. This CDR3 is built from 15 residues. In germline, CDR1 is SEHNR, CDR2 FQNEAQ (reference sequence). The V end lost 4 bases, the J end lost 2 bases, and 12 bases lay between the germline ends. The CDR3 bases are TGTGCCAGCAGCTCTCAAGGGATCGCTGGAAACACCATATATTTT. This codes for CASSSQGIAGNTIYF.

The chain carries TRBV6-6 and TRBJ1-5, with TRBD1 matching 10 bases. V was pared by 7 bases and J by 6 bases, with 6 bases of the junction left unmatched. CDR1 MNHNY and CDR2 SVGAGI come from the germline V gene (reference sequence). The CDR3 is 14 amino acids. As DNA, the CDR3 is TGTGCCAGCAACTCGGGACAGGGGACTCAGCCCCAGCATTTT. This gives the protein CASNSGQGTQPQHF.

This chain connects TRBV12-3 or TRBV12-4 to TRBJ2-3, with 9 nucleotides matching TRBD2. Germline trimming cut 5 bases from V and 0 bases from J; bases unmatched to any gene: 9. The CDR3 is made up of 17 amino acids. CDR3: CASSPGGGGASTDTQYF. Written as DNA, the CDR3 is TGTGCCAGCAGTCCAGGCGGCGGGGGGGCCAGCACAGATACGCAGTATTTT.

The J gene is TRBJ2-7, the V gene TRBV12-3 or TRBV12-4, with D perhaps matching TRBD2 (6 bases). The CDR3 contains 13 residues. V gave up 6 bases and J gave up 4 bases, with 13 bases separating them. In nucleotides, the CDR3 is TGTGCCAGCAGCCCTGGGAGGATGTACGAGCAGTACTTC. Protein product: CASSPGRMYEQYF.

This clonotype has ten or more counts. The chain carries TRBV6-2 or TRBV6-3 and TRBJ2-3, with D possibly called TRBD1 or TRBD2 (5 bases each). V shed 5 bases and J shed 1 base, with 22 bases lying between them. Germline V gives CDR1 MNHEY, CDR2 SVGEGT. This CDR3 comprises 18 residues. The CDR3 reads CASSLLGALARGTDTQYF. CDR3 DNA sequence: TGTGCCAGCAGTCTACTAGGTGCCCTCGCCAGGGGCACAGATACGCAGTATTTT.

The chain couples TRBV2 to TRBJ1-2; TRBD1 is a possible D gene (6 bases). This CDR3 spans 14 amino acids. Trimming took off 6 bases at V and 5 bases at J, with 16 bases between the two ends. The germline CDR1 and CDR2 sequences are SNHLY and FYNNEI. In nucleotides, the CDR3 is TGTGCCAGCAGCGTAAGCAGGGGTCAATATGGCTACACCTTC. Encoded protein: CASSVSRGQYGYTF.

The chain links TRBV7-2 to TRBJ2-7, with D perhaps matching TRBD2 (7 bases). V gave up 3 bases and J gave up 2 bases, with 17 bases separating them. CDR3 size: 16 residues. Germline CDR1 and CDR2: SGHTA and FQGNSA. The CDR3 reads CASSLDGGPGAYEQYF. The CDR3 nucleotides read TGTGCCAGCAGCTTGGACGGGGGGCCCGGCGCCTACGAGCAGTACTTC.

This chain links TRBV5-6 with TRBJ2-5, with D possibly being TRBD2 (7 bases). The CDR3 is 16 amino acids. With 2 bases removed from V and 4 bases from J, the gap between germline ends came to 18 bases. Germline CDR1 and CDR2: SGHDT and YYEEEE. CDR3 DNA sequence: TGTGCCAGCAGCTTACGAGGGGGGGGAGGTGGAGAGACCCAGTACTTC. This translates into CASSLRGGGGGETQYF.

The chain links TRBV20-1 to TRBJ1-6, with D perhaps matching TRBD1 (5 bases). Germline V gene lookup returns CDR1 DFQATT and CDR2 SNEGSKA (reference sequence). The CDR3 has 13 residues. Trimming took off 3 bases at V and 10 bases at J, with 13 bases between the two ends. The CDR3 region is CSASGGDGSPLHF. As DNA, the CDR3 is TGCAGTGCTAGCGGAGGGGACGGATCACCCCTCCACTTT.